The next 23 T cell receptor beta chains were all read from a single sample in a study of blood T cell repertoires in COVID-19. Clones were read by immunoSEQ multiplex PCR, and TCRdb kept only the in-frame ones, dropping some. The sample carries 60,000 to 65,000 clones, 90% recorded once. Sequencing used peripheral blood. The origin of the receptors is a woman of 80 years or more with active COVID-19.

The chain combines TRBV9 with TRBJ2-7; 7 nucleotides agree with TRBD2. The CDR3 runs to 15 residues. CDR1 and CDR2 (germline): SGDLS, YYNGEE. V gave up 4 bases and J gave up 3 bases; unmatched junction bases: 10. CDR3 sequence reads: CASSSKAGSNYEQYF. The CDR3 region has the DNA TGTGCCAGCAGCTCCAAAGCGGGATCCAACTACGAGCAGTACTTC.

The chain uses TRBV5-1 and TRBJ2-1; 7 positions agree with TRBD1. Germline V gene lookup returns CDR1 SGHRS and CDR2 YFSETQ. There are 14 residues in the CDR3. The V segment lost 5 bases and the J segment 6 bases; nucleotides outside the gene matches: 8. Here the CDR3 reads CASSPGQRINEQFF. Written as DNA, the CDR3 is TGCGCCAGCAGTCCGGGACAGAGAATCAATGAGCAGTTCTTC.

J is TRBJ2-1 and V is TRBV28, with 10 positions matching TRBD2. The germline V gene encodes CDR1 MDHEN and CDR2 SYDVKM. Trimming took 5 bases from V and 1 from J; bases not matched to a gene: 5. This CDR3 comprises 16 residues. The CDR3 DNA is TGTGCCAGCAGTGGACTAGCGGCTGTGTCCTACAATGAGCAGTTCTTC. Encoded protein: CASSGLAAVSYNEQFF.

The chain has TRBV6-5 and TRBJ1-1; TRBD1 agrees at 8 bases. With V trimmed by 7 bases and J by 1 base, 5 bases remained unmatched. Germline V gene data show CDR1 as MNHEY and CDR2 as SVGAGI. The CDR3 runs 14 residues. CDR3 amino acids: CASNFGTGNTEAFF. The CDR3 nucleotides are TGTGCCAGCAATTTCGGGACAGGGAACACTGAAGCTTTCTTT.

This chain uses TRBV30 with TRBJ1-4; 9 nucleotides match TRBD1. V shed 0 bases and J 10 bases; nucleotides not matched to a gene: 3. The CDR3 spans 13 residues. Germline loops: CDR1 GTSNPN, CDR2 SVGIG (reference sequence). The CDR3 nucleotides read TGTGCCTGGAGTGTACGGACAGGGGCAAAACTGTTTTTT. Translated, it gives CAWSVRTGAKLFF.

The chain has TRBV6-6 and TRBJ2-1; tentatively, D is TRBD1 (5 bases). The CDR3 covers 14 residues. The germline V gene has CDR1 MNHNY and CDR2 SVGAGI (reference sequence). V was trimmed by 6 bases and J by 6 bases, leaving 15 bases between them. The CDR3 nucleotides are TGTGCCAGCAGCCCAGAAGGAACAGGCAATGAGCAGTTCTTC. Amino acid sequence: CASSPEGTGNEQFF.

This chain connects TRBV7-2 to TRBJ1-4, with D tentatively TRBD1 (6 bases). Germline V lookup: CDR1 SGHTA, CDR2 FQGNSA. V was cut by 10 bases and J by 0 bases, with 18 bases left in between. This CDR3 has 16 residues. The CDR3 bases are TGTGCCATTCTGCACTTGGGGACACCAACTAATGAAAAACTGTTTTTT. It yields the protein CAILHLGTPTNEKLFF.

The V and J genes are TRBV4-1 and TRBJ2-5, with a tentative D call TRBD2 (5 bases). The germline V gene encodes CDR1 MGHRA and CDR2 YSYEKL. Trimming removed 0 bases at V and 6 bases at J, with 11 bases between. The CDR3 covers 14 residues. As DNA, the CDR3 is TGCGCCAGCAGCCAAGACGGCTTAGCGAAGACCCAGTACTTC. Translating gives CASSQDGLAKTQYF.

The chain uses TRBV28 and TRBJ2-5; 12 nucleotides agree with TRBD2. After removal of 1 base from V and 5 bases from J, the junction contained 5 bases not matched to a gene. The CDR3 spans 16 residues. Per germline, CDR1 MDHEN and CDR2 SYDVKM. The DNA of the CDR3 is TGTGCCAGCAGTTTATTACTAGCGGGGGGTTGGGAGACCCAGTACTTC. The encoded protein is CASSLLLAGGWETQYF.

This clone has just a few counts. The chain employs TRBV19 and TRBJ2-1; the match to TRBD2 covers 12 bases. The CDR3 contains 19 residues. Trimming at V came to 9 bases and at J to 7 bases, leaving 22 bases not matched to a gene. Germline V gene data show CDR1 as LNHDA and CDR2 as SQIVND (reference sequence). The CDR3 sequence: CASTPTGLAGSRRGNEQFF. For the CDR3, the DNA is TGTGCCAGCACACCCACCGGACTAGCGGGATCGCGACGGGGGAATGAGCAGTTCTTC.

The V and J genes are TRBV5-1 and TRBJ2-2, with 9 bases fitting TRBD2. This CDR3 spans 17 amino acids. The V segment lost 0 bases and the J segment 6 bases; nucleotides outside the gene matches: 9. Germline V gives CDR1 SGHRS, CDR2 YFSETQ. The CDR3 DNA reads TGCGCCAGCAGCTTGGATGGCGGGGGGGCCTCCGCCGGGGAGCTGTTTTTT. Translating it yields CASSLDGGGASAGELFF.

Here the CDR3 reads CASSLGGDPPYEQYF. The CDR3 DNA reads TGTGCCAGCAGCCTGGGGGGGGACCCACCCTACGAGCAGTACTTC. This sequence joins TRBV5-4 and TRBJ2-7; 7 bases are shared with TRBD2. The CDR3 length is 15 residues. Germline CDR1 and CDR2: SGHNT and YYREEE (reference sequence). V lost 4 bases to trimming and J lost 2 bases; unmatched junction nucleotides: 9.

The chain employs TRBV6-5 and TRBJ2-3, with 7 bases identical to TRBD2. The CDR3 extends over 14 amino acids. CDR1 is MNHEY and CDR2 is SVGAGI in the germline V gene. V was clipped by 7 bases and J by 2 bases; unmatched bases: 6. The CDR3 sequence is CASTERGATDTQYF. In DNA form, the CDR3 reads TGTGCCAGCACGGAGCGGGGAGCCACAGATACGCAGTATTTT.

The chain joins TRBV6-5 to TRBJ1-3; a weak D match, TRBD1 (6 bases). CDR1 MNHEY and CDR2 SVGAGI come from the germline V gene. The V and J ends lost 5 bases and 4 bases respectively, with 15 bases between them. This CDR3 has 15 amino acids. The CDR3 region has the DNA TGTGCCAGCAGTATGATTACAGGGATCGGAAACACCATATATTTT. It encodes CASSMITGIGNTIYF.

The rearrangement uses TRBV23-1 and TRBJ2-7; TRBD2 matches at 10 bases. TRBV23-1 is an ORF, and what it does is uncertain. The CDR3 covers 14 residues. V gave up 6 bases and J gave up 2 bases; unmatched junction bases: 4. The DNA of the CDR3 is TGCGCCAGCAGAAGCGGGAGGGCCCCCTACGAGCAGTACTTC. Residues: CASRSGRAPYEQYF.

The V and J genes are TRBV11-2 and TRBJ2-1; TRBD2 agrees at 7 bases. Trimming took 7 bases from V and 0 from J; bases not matched to a gene: 3. Germline CDR1 reads SGHAT; CDR2 reads FQNNGV. This CDR3 comprises 14 residues. In nucleotides, the CDR3 is TGTGCCAGCACTAGCGGTAGCTCCTACAATGAGCAGTTCTTC. It is translated as CASTSGSSYNEQFF.

The chain carries TRBV5-4 and TRBJ2-1; 10 bases line up with TRBD2. The CDR3 is 15 residues long. Trimming took 5 bases from V and 7 from J; bases not matched to a gene: 9. Germline V gene lookup returns CDR1 SGHNT and CDR2 YYREEE (reference sequence). CDR3 bases: TGTGCCAGCAGGTCGGGTCTAGCGGGGGATAATGAGCAGTTCTTC. Translated: CASRSGLAGDNEQFF.

The V and J genes are TRBV2 and TRBJ2-7; no reliable D call. V was cut by 5 bases and J by 5 bases, with 10 bases left in between. Germline CDR1 SNHLY, CDR2 FYNNEI. The CDR3 is made up of 12 amino acids. Here the CDR3 DNA reads TGTGCCAGCAGTCCGAGCATCAACGAGCAGTACTTC. This encodes CASSPSINEQYF.

The chain has TRBV28 and TRBJ1-4, with D possibly TRBD1 on 6 matching bases. The germline V and J ends were trimmed by 3 bases and 0 bases, with 8 bases remaining between them. The CDR3 is 15 residues long. Germline V gene sequence: CDR1 MDHEN, CDR2 SYDVKM. CDR3 protein: CASSLSGATNEKLFF. The CDR3, as DNA: TGTGCCAGCAGTTTGTCAGGGGCAACTAATGAAAAACTGTTTTTT.

J is TRBJ2-3 and V is TRBV5-1; possibly TRBD1 for D (6 bases). V was trimmed by 5 bases and J by 0 bases, leaving 10 bases between them. Per the germline V gene, CDR1 is SGHRS and CDR2 is YFSETQ. The CDR3 length is 14 residues. The CDR3 is CASRPTGSTDTQYF. DNA for the CDR3: TGCGCCAGCAGACCCACAGGGAGCACAGATACGCAGTATTTT.

The chain employs TRBV5-1 and TRBJ2-3; a possible D gene is TRBD2 (5 bases). Germline values: CDR1 SGHRS, CDR2 YFSETQ. This CDR3 has 14 amino acids. The germline V and J ends were trimmed by 6 bases and 1 base, with 12 bases remaining between them. This CDR3 is CASIAGAGTDTQYF. The CDR3 region has the DNA TGCGCCAGCATCGCGGGCGCCGGCACAGATACGCAGTATTTT.

The V call is TRBV2, the J call TRBJ1-2, with D possibly TRBD1 on 6 matching bases. The V end lost 2 bases, the J end lost 3 bases, and 19 bases lay between the germline ends. The CDR3 extends over 17 amino acids. Germline-derived CDR1 and CDR2 are SNHLY and FYNNEI. For the CDR3, the DNA is TGTGCCAGCAGTGAAAGTGGGGGCTCGGTCTGGGACTATGGCTACACCTTC. Its translation: CASSESGGSVWDYGYTF.

This clone was detected only a few times. This chain joins TRBV3-1 (or the pseudogene TRBV3-2) and TRBJ2-1, with no clear D. The CDR3 loop spans 12 amino acids. CDR1 LGHDT and CDR2 YNNKEL come from the germline V gene (reference sequence). V lost 2 bases and J 7 bases, leaving 6 bases between the germline ends. CDR3 protein: CASSQLGNEQFF. The CDR3 region has the DNA TGTGCCAGCAGCCAACTAGGAAATGAGCAGTTCTTC.